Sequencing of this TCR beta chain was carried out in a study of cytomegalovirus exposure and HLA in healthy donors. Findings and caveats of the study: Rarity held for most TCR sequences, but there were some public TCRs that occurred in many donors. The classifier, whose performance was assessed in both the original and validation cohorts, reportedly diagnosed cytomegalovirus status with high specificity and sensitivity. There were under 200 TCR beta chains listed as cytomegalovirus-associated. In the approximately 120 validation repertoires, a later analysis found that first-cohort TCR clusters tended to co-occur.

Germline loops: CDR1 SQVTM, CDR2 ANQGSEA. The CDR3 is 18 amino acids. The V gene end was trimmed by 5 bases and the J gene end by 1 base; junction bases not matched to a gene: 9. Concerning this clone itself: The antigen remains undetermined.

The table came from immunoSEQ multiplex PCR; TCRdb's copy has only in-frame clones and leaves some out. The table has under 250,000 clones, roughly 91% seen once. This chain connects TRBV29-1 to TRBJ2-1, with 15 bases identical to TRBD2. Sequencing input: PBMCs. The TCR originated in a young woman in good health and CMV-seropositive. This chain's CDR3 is CSVFGLAGGPISYNEQFF. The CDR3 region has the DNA TGCAGCGTTTTTGGACTAGCGGGAGGGCCAATTTCCTACAATGAGCAGTTCTTC.